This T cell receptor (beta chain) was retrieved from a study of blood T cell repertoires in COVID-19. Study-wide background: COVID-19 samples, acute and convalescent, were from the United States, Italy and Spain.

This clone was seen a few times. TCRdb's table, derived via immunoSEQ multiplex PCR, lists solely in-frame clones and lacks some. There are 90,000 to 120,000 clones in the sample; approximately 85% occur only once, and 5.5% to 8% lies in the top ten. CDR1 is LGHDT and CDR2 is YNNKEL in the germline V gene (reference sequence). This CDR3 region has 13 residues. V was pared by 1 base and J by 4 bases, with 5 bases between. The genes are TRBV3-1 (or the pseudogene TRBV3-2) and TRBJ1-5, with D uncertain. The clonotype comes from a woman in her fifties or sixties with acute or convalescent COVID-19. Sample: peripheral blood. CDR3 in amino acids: CASSQGGNQPQHF. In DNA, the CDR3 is TGTGCCAGCAGCCAAGGCGGGAATCAGCCCCAGCATTTT.